This is a list of T cell receptor beta chains from one sample in a study of shared clonotypes between healthy human individuals. Measured with immunoSEQ multiplex PCR; TCRdb has only the in-frame clones, and not every one. The sample gives under 1 million clones, roughly 92% of which show up once; about 25% is in the top ten. The specimen was naive CD8+ T cells sorted from blood. Receptor source: a man aged 25-45 years in good health. Both conserved end residues are part of each CDR3.

TRBV5-4 | CASSSGQGTDTQYF
TRBV7-5 | CARSPPGRRSEQFF
TRBV27 | CASRLGTGREQYF
TRBV13 | CASSPPGQGNTEAFF
TRBV7-2 | CASSFPGLAGGPAGELFF
TRBV28 | CASSPPTGEGEKLFF
TRBV7-2 | CASSLGFGQPQHF
TRBV7-9 | CATSPGGVSEAFF
TRBV10-3 | CAISPPQWKQTRAAQYF
TRBV4-1 | CASSQESSGSFNEQFF
TRBV9 | CASSVGGFYGNEQFF
TRBV5-1 | CASSPGLAETQYF
TRBV25-1 | CASNALGSYEQYF
TRBV28 | CASSLGGRVGAPTDTQYF
TRBV6-5 | CASSPSSRSYGYTF
TRBV5-1 | CASSLVQNNEQFF
TRBV5-5 | CASSLGWDTGELFF
TRBV2 | CASSEPGDSGNTIYF
TRBV27 | CASSYMGPPTGELFF
TRBV27 | CASRLAGFGSLYEQYF
TRBV29-1 | CSIILPSTREQYF
TRBV14 | CASSQALGRGNEQFF
TRBV29-1 | CSVETGTSGLYNEQFF
TRBV7-8 | CASRPKTGRVGEKLFF
TRBV7-6 | CASSPTGASSSYNEQFF
TRBV9 | CASSVGGTDNEKLFF
TRBV5-1 | CASSRGNEQYF
TRBV5-4 | CASSLVTRQAEETQYF
TRBV7-9 | CASSPPSGRSRGTGELFF
TRBV28 | CASSPLQGGTDGYTF
TRBV9 | CASSVQDHPGSQYF
TRBV29-1 | CSVVDRGVGYEQYF
TRBV4-3 | CASSLGQGVSNEQFF
TRBV28 | CASRTGTGRNIQYF
TRBV4-1 | CASSPSSGQGPHEQYF
TRBV19 | CASSSASTDTQYF
TRBV5-1 | CASSPTPGLARSTGELFF
TRBV19 | CASSIRGLAGGGYEQYF
TRBV13 | CASSEGGLAGETQYF
TRBV7-2 | CASSRKLAVYNEQFF
TRBV5-6 | CASSLSRWNNEQFF
TRBV27 | CAARDRGYNEQFF
TRBV4-3 | CASSWMLTGELFF
TRBV7-9 | CASSLVGGSRYEQYF
TRBV28 | CASSFRRTGELFF
TRBV6-4 | CASRLAVNTGELFF
TRBV6-5 | CASTLGTGGHEQYF
TRBV25-1 | CASSARQGYNEQFF
TRBV6-5 | CASSSSSYNEQFF
TRBV6-5 | CASSYSGYNEQFF
TRBV5-1 | CASSLDRGLPDEQYF
TRBV19 | CASSQPGQGSRVQETQYF
TRBV7-9 | CASSLSETPEAFF
TRBV27 | CASSDGGQPQHF